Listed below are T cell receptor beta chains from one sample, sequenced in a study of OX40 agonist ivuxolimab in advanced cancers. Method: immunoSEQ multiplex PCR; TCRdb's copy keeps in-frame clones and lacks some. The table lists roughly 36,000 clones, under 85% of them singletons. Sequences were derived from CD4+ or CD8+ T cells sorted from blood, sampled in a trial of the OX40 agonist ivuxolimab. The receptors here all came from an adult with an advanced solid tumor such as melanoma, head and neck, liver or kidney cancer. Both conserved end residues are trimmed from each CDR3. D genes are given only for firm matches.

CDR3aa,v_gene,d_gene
ASSLVTGSYNEQF,TRBV7-8,-
ASSPLGWPDSPLH,TRBV18,-
ASSLTGWNEQF,TRBV7-9,-
ASSYKGDYGYT,TRBV6-5,-
ASSPRPLVGRALGANVLT,TRBV5-1,-
ASSLGPTGAGEAF,TRBV5-1,-
ASSKVGRRSPNSPLH,TRBV21-1,-
ASSEGQRNTGELF,TRBV2,-
ASSQDQRTGSTYGYT,TRBV4-2,TRBD1
AWSVFRNTEAF,TRBV30,-
ASSGLGGDTQY,TRBV18,-
ASSQVTGQVYGYT,TRBV4-1,TRBD1
ASSYSGTDTQY,TRBV9,-
ASSQEGTGYGYT,TRBV4-1,TRBD1
ASSRNRATEAF,TRBV6-6,-
ASSPGLSTDTQY,TRBV7-3,-
ASSTRGTIQETQY,TRBV9,-
ASSEGGTGETQY,TRBV10-1,-
ASSLAQDYGYT,TRBV5-6,-
ASRHQETQY,TRBV5-1,-
ASSRTGGTYGYT,TRBV18,TRBD1
ASSVGWGPYEQY,TRBV9,-
ASSLQGVATEAF,TRBV5-1,-
ASSEAQYGYT,TRBV6-1,-
ASSSYRTGRETQY,TRBV5-8,TRBD1
ASSDLKDSYSPLH,TRBV2,-
ASSHPGQGGYEQY,TRBV4-1,TRBD1
ASRLTGTSGNTIY,TRBV7-2,-
ASSLDRGPNQPQH,TRBV18,TRBD1
ASSPSISTGDSEAF,TRBV18,TRBD1
ASSPSADDTDTQY,TRBV9,-
ASSLASTGAEAF,TRBV7-9,-
ASSKGLPTDTQY,TRBV6-6,-
ASSQGGRSYGEKLF,TRBV4-1,-
ASSYGVEQY,TRBV6-6,-
ASTMAGQRYGYT,TRBV19,TRBD1
ASRPWDRNTEAF,TRBV27,-
AWSRPPNEQY,TRBV30,-
AIGDRTTNEKLF,TRBV10-3,-
ASSQDQGRGTDTQY,TRBV14,-
ASSTGTSTDTQY,TRBV9,-
ASSLEYRGYEQF,TRBV7-2,TRBD1
ASSQDRRDGYGYT,TRBV4-2,-
AWSVRLQGRYGYT,TRBV30,-